The T cell receptor (beta chain) under discussion was sequenced for a study of T cell responses to AZD1222 COVID-19 vaccine. At the level of the study: Second doses that came at about 4 or about 12 weeks were put together. General study results and limits: Females outnumbered males among donors, who were mostly white British; clonal diversity was possibly underestimated. Repertoire sampling happened only post peak T cell response. Reportedly, nearly half the spike-specific TCRs target unmutated variant regions.

This CDR3 region has 12 residues. Trimming left V 5 bases short and J 7 bases short, with 11 bases between. Per the germline V gene, CDR1 is SGHTA and CDR2 is FQGNSA. Remarks on this clone: The antigen is undetermined.

The protocol was immunoSEQ multiplex PCR, while the TCRdb copy is restricted to in-frame clones and leaves out a portion. Among approximately 120,000 clones, about nine tenths were seen once, and the ten largest hold 4.5%. The receptor's source is an adult in good health. The sequencing used peripheral blood, collected on day 0 of AZD1222 vaccination. The rearrangement uses TRBV7-2 and TRBJ1-1; possible D gene TRBD1, 6 bases. Here the CDR3 DNA reads TGTGCCAGCAGCCTAGGGGGGTATGAAGCTTTCTTT. Translation gives CASSLGGYEAFF.